This T cell receptor beta chain was sequenced in a study of blood T cell repertoires in COVID-19. Study summary: The origin of the acute and convalescent COVID-19 samples was the United States, Italy and Spain. T cells, B-cell-depleted T cells, or PBMCs provided the cDNA or gDNA that served as material.

Per the study methods: Scientists estimated how many nucleated cells there were by amplifying reference gene primers. Here immunoSEQ multiplex PCR was the method, and the copy in TCRdb shows in-frame clones only, minus some. Clonal size and the V and J genes are those of that table, whereas D and trimming came from the DNA. Of under 150,000 clones listed, around 89% are singletons. Trimming took off 6 bases at V and 7 bases at J, with 15 bases between the two ends. Germline V gene sequence: CDR1 MNHEY, CDR2 SVGAGI. The CDR3 totals 14 residues. The gene calls are TRBV6-5 and TRBJ1-4, with D possibly TRBD1 on 6 matching bases. The sequenced material came from peripheral blood. This receptor was taken from a man aged 65 to 79 with active COVID-19. Here the CDR3 reads CASRVDRTSEKLFF. The CDR3 DNA is TGTGCCAGCAGGGTTGACAGGACGAGTGAAAAACTGTTTTTT.